These T cell receptor beta chains were read from a single sample in a study of HIV-infected patients and healthy controls. TCRdb independently ran MiXCR on the 5' RACE reads; one entry per CDR3 protein. Of about 67,000 distinct CDR3 sequences in the sample, 16% were seen once. Material: CD4+ T cells from blood. Every receptor here comes from a human donor in good health. The CDR3 runs from the conserved cysteine through the conserved F or W.

j_call: TRBJ2-1; cdr3_length: 15; v_call: TRBV20-1; cdr3_aa: CSARTSGRRVNEQFF
j_call: TRBJ2-1; cdr3_length: 13; v_call: TRBV5-1; cdr3_aa: CASSWQGINEQFF
j_call: TRBJ2-2; cdr3_length: 13; v_call: TRBV29-1; cdr3_aa: CSGFLANTGELFF
j_call: TRBJ2-3; cdr3_length: 13; v_call: TRBV29-1; cdr3_aa: CSVQAGGPDTQYF
j_call: TRBJ2-2; cdr3_length: 20; v_call: TRBV3-1; cdr3_aa: CASSQAARQGVKANTGELFF
j_call: TRBJ1-4; cdr3_length: 12; v_call: TRBV19; cdr3_aa: CASQGDNEKLFF
j_call: TRBJ2-7; cdr3_length: 11; v_call: TRBV30; cdr3_aa: CAWSNSRVQYF
j_call: TRBJ2-3; cdr3_length: 15; v_call: TRBV7-2; cdr3_aa: CASSLAGLVDRTQYF
j_call: TRBJ1-2; cdr3_length: 16; v_call: TRBV5-6; cdr3_aa: CASSLFTGRRGYGYTF
j_call: TRBJ2-5; cdr3_length: 12; v_call: TRBV6-1; cdr3_aa: CATRAYEETQYF
j_call: TRBJ1-1; cdr3_length: 14; v_call: TRBV27; cdr3_aa: CASQLWGGFDEAFF
j_call: TRBJ2-3; cdr3_length: 15; v_call: TRBV6-2/TRBV6-3; cdr3_aa: CASSPIGKTTDTQYF
j_call: TRBJ2-3; cdr3_length: 16; v_call: TRBV29-1; cdr3_aa: CSVTLLADLGADTQYF
j_call: TRBJ2-7; cdr3_length: 13; v_call: TRBV6-5; cdr3_aa: CASSPTRHYEQYF
j_call: TRBJ2-5; cdr3_length: 13; v_call: TRBV7-2; cdr3_aa: CASRGGQQETQYF
j_call: TRBJ1-5; cdr3_length: 15; v_call: TRBV3-1; cdr3_aa: CASSPGRGVTQPQHF
j_call: TRBJ2-2; cdr3_length: 18; v_call: TRBV7-2; cdr3_aa: CASSFAGTSGGNTGELFF
j_call: TRBJ1-1; cdr3_length: 17; v_call: TRBV30; cdr3_aa: CAWNNRDSRRKNTEAFF
j_call: TRBJ2-1; cdr3_length: 15; v_call: TRBV20-1; cdr3_aa: CSASLGRGGHNEQFF
j_call: TRBJ1-5; cdr3_length: 12; v_call: TRBV19; cdr3_aa: CASSIGTSPQHF
j_call: TRBJ1-6; cdr3_length: 17; v_call: TRBV20-1; cdr3_aa: CSARVGAGLRGYSPLHF
j_call: TRBJ2-1; cdr3_length: 16; v_call: TRBV7-2; cdr3_aa: CASSPRGRPPYNEQFF
j_call: TRBJ1-6; cdr3_length: 14; v_call: TRBV29-1; cdr3_aa: CSVRTGEGNSPLHF
j_call: TRBJ2-1; cdr3_length: 11; v_call: TRBV12-3/TRBV12-4; cdr3_aa: CASSQQDEQFF
j_call: TRBJ2-3; cdr3_length: 13; v_call: TRBV24-1; cdr3_aa: CATNRDGTDTQYF
j_call: TRBJ2-1; cdr3_length: 13; v_call: TRBV29-1; cdr3_aa: CKVSGSSYNEQFF
j_call: TRBJ2-3; cdr3_length: 14; v_call: TRBV10-3; cdr3_aa: CAISESESTDTQYF
j_call: TRBJ2-1; cdr3_length: 12; v_call: TRBV29-1; cdr3_aa: CSVELRGFEQFF
j_call: TRBJ2-7; cdr3_length: 17; v_call: TRBV27; cdr3_aa: CASSLSSGRASSYEQYF
j_call: TRBJ2-1; cdr3_length: 12; v_call: TRBV29-1; cdr3_aa: CSAFSGYNEQFF
j_call: TRBJ1-1; cdr3_length: 15; v_call: TRBV3-1; cdr3_aa: CASSLKAPQGGPAFF
j_call: TRBJ2-4; cdr3_length: 17; v_call: TRBV5-1; cdr3_aa: CASSRGQGMLAKNIQYF
j_call: TRBJ1-1; cdr3_length: 13; v_call: TRBV10-3; cdr3_aa: CAISEAGNTEAFF
j_call: TRBJ1-2; cdr3_length: 17; v_call: TRBV6-2/TRBV6-3; cdr3_aa: CASSFRTGPSANYGYTF
j_call: TRBJ2-3; cdr3_length: 16; v_call: TRBV5-1; cdr3_aa: CASSQYTSGSTDTQYF
j_call: TRBJ1-6; cdr3_length: 14; v_call: TRBV14; cdr3_aa: CASRQRGGRSPLHF
j_call: TRBJ2-1; cdr3_length: 15; v_call: TRBV5-1; cdr3_aa: CASSFPESSYNEQFF
j_call: TRBJ1-1; cdr3_length: 13; v_call: TRBV7-9; cdr3_aa: CASSLTEYTEAFF
j_call: TRBJ1-4; cdr3_length: 16; v_call: TRBV5-5; cdr3_aa: CASSLGHLQIWEKLFF
j_call: TRBJ2-5; cdr3_length: 16; v_call: TRBV5-5; cdr3_aa: CASSTTGILPGETQYF
j_call: TRBJ1-1; cdr3_length: 14; v_call: TRBV6-6; cdr3_aa: CASSPGRGGSEAFF
j_call: TRBJ2-5; cdr3_length: 13; v_call: TRBV10-3; cdr3_aa: CATNRGVEETQYF
j_call: TRBJ1-4; cdr3_length: 13; v_call: TRBV19; cdr3_aa: CATLKPATEKLFF
j_call: TRBJ2-5; cdr3_length: 13; v_call: TRBV7-2; cdr3_aa: CASSLGLQETQYF
j_call: TRBJ2-7; cdr3_length: 14; v_call: TRBV5-5; cdr3_aa: CASSTPQGRGEQYF
j_call: TRBJ2-2; cdr3_length: 14; v_call: TRBV14; cdr3_aa: CASSLAGVTGELFF
j_call: TRBJ1-4; cdr3_length: 11; v_call: TRBV30; cdr3_aa: CASRALEKLFF
j_call: TRBJ1-1; cdr3_length: 12; v_call: TRBV20-1; cdr3_aa: CSARGRLREAFF
j_call: TRBJ2-7; cdr3_length: 13; v_call: TRBV12-1; cdr3_aa: CASSFVWESEQYF
j_call: TRBJ2-5; cdr3_length: 12; v_call: TRBV24-1; cdr3_aa: CATSRDSETQYF
j_call: TRBJ2-1; cdr3_length: 13; v_call: TRBV28; cdr3_aa: CASSLGRVNEQFF
j_call: TRBJ2-3; cdr3_length: 13; v_call: TRBV18; cdr3_aa: CASSPPPGYTQYF
j_call: TRBJ2-1; cdr3_length: 15; v_call: TRBV12-3/TRBV12-4; cdr3_aa: CASSPSGNSYNEQFF
j_call: TRBJ2-6; cdr3_length: 16; v_call: TRBV14; cdr3_aa: CASSQTGSSGANVLTF
j_call: TRBJ1-3; cdr3_length: 13; v_call: TRBV7-2; cdr3_aa: CASSWAREDTIYF